The 10 T cell receptor beta chains below all came from one sample that was sequenced in a study of T-cell memory formation after mild COVID-19. TCRdb re-called the 5' RACE reads with MiXCR, one entry per CDR3 protein. Of around 340,000 distinct CDR3 sequences listed, approximately 21% are singletons. Specimen: PBMCs or a T cell subset sorted from them (not recorded which). The receptors were gathered from an adult woman who had mild COVID-19 (a few samples of this study predate the infection). Cell type and time point are not known.

The chain uses TRBV10-3 and TRBJ2-1; 9 nucleotides align to TRBD2. J gave up 9 bases and V 7 bases, and 13 bases lay outside the gene matches. The CDR3 sequence is 15 residues long. The germline V gene encodes CDR1 ENHRY and CDR2 SYGVKD. The CDR3 loop is CAINPSGMVTGEQFF. The CDR3 region has the DNA TGTGCCATCAACCCTAGCGGGATGGTAACTGGTGAGCAGTTCTTC.

This chain joins TRBV24-1 and TRBJ1-5; D gene uncertain. Per the germline V gene, CDR1 is KGHDR and CDR2 is SFDVKD. The CDR3 runs 13 residues. Trimming shortened V by 10 bases and J by 5 bases, and 14 bases separated the two germline ends. In DNA form, the CDR3 reads TGTGCCACTAGGACCGGGTATGATCAGCCCCAGCATTTT. It translates to CATRTGYDQPQHF.

V usage is TRBV7-2 and J usage is TRBJ2-1; TRBD1 might be the D (6 bases). The CDR3 sequence is 12 residues long. The V gene lost 5 bases and the J gene lost 10 bases, with 12 bases spanning the gap. The germline CDR1 and CDR2 sequences are SGHTA and FQGNSA. The CDR3 DNA reads as TGTGCCAGCAGCCAGACAGGCGGCGAGCAGTTCTTC. This sequence encodes CASSQTGGEQFF. Full variable domain (missing parts from reference TRBV7-2 and TRBJ2-1): GAGVSQSPSNKVTEKGKDVELRCDPISGHTALYWYRQSLGQGLEFLIYFQGNSAPDKSGLPSDRFSAERTGGSVSTLTIQRTQQEDSAVYLCASSQTGGEQFFGPGTRLTVL.

This clonotype was seen a few times. The V and J genes are TRBV29-1 and TRBJ2-7; D is undetermined. V lost 5 bases, J lost 3 bases, and 20 bases lay in between. The CDR3 sequence is 15 residues long. The V gene's germline CDR1 is SQVTM and CDR2 ANQGSEA. The CDR3 loop reads CSVTKVARSDYEQYF. Here the CDR3 DNA reads TGCAGCGTTACCAAGGTCGCGAGGTCCGACTACGAGCAGTACTTC.

V usage is TRBV30 and J usage is TRBJ2-7; 7 nucleotides agree with TRBD1. V gave up 1 base and J gave up 13 bases; unmatched junction bases: 10. The CDR3 loop spans 12 amino acids. The germline gives CDR1 GTSNPN, CDR2 SVGIG (reference sequence). The CDR3 DNA follows: TGTGCCTGGAGTGCCCGGGACAGTCGGGGATACTTC. Its protein is CAWSARDSRGYF.

Comment on this clonotype: Just one base apart from a much larger clone, this may be a read error. This sequence joins TRBV5-1 and TRBJ2-1, with TRBD2 matching 8 bases. The V segment lost 2 bases and the J segment 8 bases; nucleotides outside the gene matches: 6. Per the germline V gene, CDR1 is SGHRS and CDR2 is YFSETQ. The CDR3 is 14 amino acids. The CDR3 loop is CASSLGGGYDEQFF. The CDR3 DNA reads TGCGCCAGCAGCTTAGGCGGGGGGTACGATGAGCAGTTCTTC.

A few counts support this clonotype. The CDR3 spells CASSDGRATDTQYF. The CDR3 DNA reads as TGTGCCAGCAGCGACGGACGAGCCACAGATACGCAGTATTTT. The chain joins TRBV6-2 or TRBV6-3 to TRBJ2-3; D not resolved. Germline V gene sequence: CDR1 MNHEY, CDR2 SVGEGT. CDR3 length: 14 residues. V dropped 6 bases and J dropped 2 bases, with 12 bases sitting between them.

This clonotype was observed at least ten times. The genes are TRBV5-1 and TRBJ1-1; 9 bases map to TRBD1. Germline trimming cut 4 bases from V and 0 bases from J; bases unmatched to any gene: 4. CDR3 length equals 15 residues. Germline V gene sequence: CDR1 SGHRS, CDR2 YFSETQ. The CDR3 DNA reads TGCGCCAGCAGCGACAGACAGGGGGTGAACACTGAAGCTTTCTTT. It yields the protein CASSDRQGVNTEAFF.

In this sample, this clonotype turned up many times. The chain links TRBV24-1 to TRBJ1-2; D might be TRBD1 (5 bases). Germline V lookup: CDR1 KGHDR, CDR2 SFDVKD. Between the trimmed V and J ends, which lost 5 bases and 2 bases, there was a span of 5 bases. CDR3 length: 12 amino acids. In DNA form, the CDR3 reads TGTGCCACCAGTGCAGGGAACTATGGCTACACCTTC. Amino acid sequence: CATSAGNYGYTF.

This clonotype was observed a few times. J is TRBJ2-7 and V is TRBV29-1; 9 positions agree with TRBD1. The V gene's germline CDR1 is SQVTM and CDR2 ANQGSEA. CDR3 length equals 13 residues. Trimming took 7 bases from V and 0 from J; bases not matched to a gene: 4. CDR3 loop: CSAGQGGSYEQYF. The CDR3 DNA reads as TGCAGCGCGGGACAGGGCGGCTCCTACGAGCAGTACTTC.